The 31 T cell receptor beta chains below come from one sample, sequenced in a study of T-cell reconstitution after alpha-beta-depleted transplantation in children. A library of TCRbeta sequences, prepared with unique molecular identifiers, was generated. TCRdb fed the PCR reads into MiXCR, producing one record per CDR3 protein. The sample has some 200,000 distinct CDR3 sequences, approximately 15% seen once. Specimen: PBMCs from the stem cell graft donor, collected from the stem cell graft. These receptors originate from a human donor who donated a stem cell graft to a child with acute lymphoblastic leukemia.

This clonotype was seen ten or more times. The chain links TRBV12-3 or TRBV12-4 to TRBJ2-7; TRBD1 agrees at 9 bases. V shed 6 bases, J shed 6 bases, and the junction held 6 bases outside the gene matches. The CDR3 is 13 amino acids. The CDR3 region is CASSRTGGGEQYF. CDR3 DNA sequence: TGTGCCAGCAGCCGTACAGGGGGCGGCGAGCAGTACTTC.

This clonotype was seen at least ten times. The CDR3 loop is CASSLAGGSMNTGELFF. In DNA form, the CDR3 reads TGTGCCAGCAGCTTAGCGGGGGGGAGCATGAACACCGGGGAGCTGTTTTTT. The chain uses TRBV7-6 and TRBJ2-2; 7 positions match TRBD2. The CDR3 runs 17 residues. Germline V gene sequence: CDR1 SGHVS, CDR2 FNYEAQ. The V segment lost 0 bases and the J segment 1 base; nucleotides outside the gene matches: 5.

The sample holds many counts of this clonotype. The genes are TRBV29-1 and TRBJ2-1; no definite D call. This CDR3 has 9 amino acids. The V gene's germline CDR1 is SQVTM and CDR2 ANQGSEA. V dropped 8 bases and J dropped 6 bases, with 5 bases sitting between them. CDR3 nucleotide sequence: TGCAGCACCAGCAATGAGCAGTTCTTC. It yields the protein CSTSNEQFF.

This clonotype occurred many times. The chain uses TRBV7-2 and TRBJ1-2; the D gene is possibly TRBD1 (6 bases). Germline V gene data show CDR1 as SGHTA and CDR2 as FQGNSA. CDR3 length: 16 amino acids. V dropped 7 bases and J dropped 8 bases, with 26 bases sitting between them. The DNA for the CDR3 is TGTGCCAGCACTTGGGCCACAGGGAGGCGGGGGGACGGCTACACCTTC. It codes for CASTWATGRRGDGYTF.

This clonotype has ten or more counts. The chain couples TRBV12-3 or TRBV12-4 to TRBJ2-5; 9 nucleotides line up with TRBD1. V lost 6 bases to trimming and J lost 5 bases; unmatched junction nucleotides: 13. This CDR3 is built from 16 residues. In DNA, the CDR3 is TGTGCCAGCAGACCTATGTTGGACAGGGGTGAGGAGACCCAGTACTTC. The encoded protein is CASRPMLDRGEETQYF.

This clonotype has a handful of counts. The chain couples TRBV11-2 to TRBJ2-2, with 7 bases identical to TRBD1. This CDR3 region has 18 residues. From germline, CDR1 is SGHAT and CDR2 FQNNGV. V lost 0 bases, J lost 1 base, and 8 bases stayed unmatched. The CDR3 DNA reads TGTGCCAGCAGCTTAGATAATGTCCGGGACAGGAACACCGGGGAGCTGTTTTTT. Translating gives CASSLDNVRDRNTGELFF.

The chain links TRBV7-8 to TRBJ2-1; D remains unclear. The CDR3 runs 18 residues. Germline CDR1 and CDR2: SGHVS and FQNEAQ. Deletions cut 2 bases from V and 1 base from J, with 18 bases between. The CDR3 DNA sequence: TGTGCCAGCAGCTTATCGGGTATGGCGAGCCAATCCTACAATGAGCAGTTCTTC. Residues: CASSLSGMASQSYNEQFF.

This clonotype was seen a handful of times. The chain employs TRBV20-1 and TRBJ2-1; 8 positions match TRBD2. Trimming removed 3 bases from V and 0 bases from J; junction bases left unmatched: 10. Germline CDR1 reads DFQATT; CDR2 reads SNEGSKA (reference sequence). The CDR3 spans 17 residues. In DNA form, the CDR3 reads TGCAGTGCTAGCCGCCTAGCGGGTATGAGCTCCTACAATGAGCAGTTCTTC. This translates into CSASRLAGMSSYNEQFF.

This clonotype was observed at least ten times. The V call is TRBV5-1, the J call TRBJ2-7; D remains unclear. Trimming took off 3 bases at V and 2 bases at J, with 9 bases between the two ends. Germline assignment: CDR1 SGHRS and CDR2 YFSETQ. The CDR3 contains 13 residues. The CDR3 nucleotides read TGCGCCAGCAGCTCGGACGGAGCCTACGAGCAGTACTTC. The encoded protein is CASSSDGAYEQYF.

This clonotype occurred many times. This chain joins TRBV7-2 and TRBJ2-2; 10 bases are shared with TRBD2. With 2 bases clipped from V and 4 bases from J, the junction kept 1 base outside the gene matches. Germline V gives CDR1 SGHTA, CDR2 FQGNSA. The CDR3 runs 15 residues. The CDR3 bases are TGTGCCAGCAGCTTAAGCGGGAGGGCCACCGGGGAGCTGTTTTTT. Translated: CASSLSGRATGELFF.

This clonotype has at least ten counts. V is TRBV12-3 or TRBV12-4 and J is TRBJ1-2, with no clear D. The CDR3 runs to 13 residues. V gave up 3 bases and J gave up 4 bases, with 9 bases separating them. The CDR3 here is CASSFEARYGYTF. The CDR3 coding sequence is TGTGCCAGCAGTTTCGAAGCTCGCTATGGCTACACCTTC.

This clonotype was detected many times. This chain joins TRBV29-1 and TRBJ2-5; D is possibly TRBD1 (6 bases). This CDR3 is 13 amino acids long. Germline V lookup: CDR1 SQVTM, CDR2 ANQGSEA. Deletions cut 4 bases from V and 5 bases from J, with 14 bases between. The CDR3 nucleotides read TGCAGCGTTGGGTTTGGGGGCGGTGAGACCCAGTACTTC. As protein: CSVGFGGGETQYF.

The table lists this clonotype with many counts. The chain employs TRBV12-3 or TRBV12-4 and TRBJ2-1; D is possibly TRBD1 (5 bases). There are 15 residues in the CDR3. Trimming removed 6 bases at V and 2 bases at J, with 14 bases between. The CDR3 DNA follows: TGTGCCAGCAGACCCCCAGGGTACGCCTACAATGAGCAGTTCTTC. Its protein product is CASRPPGYAYNEQFF.

Notes on this clonotype: A junction boundary mismatches the germline segment, possibly from a read error. The chain combines TRBV7-7 with TRBJ2-5; perhaps TRBD2 as D (5 bases). Germline CDR1 reads SSHAT; CDR2 reads FNYEAQ (reference sequence). The CDR3 is made up of 17 amino acids. The DNA for the CDR3 is TGTGCTAGCAGCGCCCCCTCGGCCCATGAGGGCGAAGAGACCCAGTACTTC. Protein: CASSAPSAHEGEETQYF.

This clonotype was counted ten times or more. The chain joins TRBV7-9 to TRBJ2-2, with D possibly being TRBD2 (6 bases). Trimming took off 5 bases at V and 3 bases at J, with 13 bases between the two ends. The CDR3 totals 15 residues. Germline V lookup: CDR1 SEHNR, CDR2 FQNEAQ (reference sequence). The CDR3 protein is CASSGGAWDTGELFF. For the CDR3, the DNA is TGTGCCAGCAGCGGAGGGGCCTGGGACACCGGGGAGCTGTTTTTT.

Many counts were recorded for this clonotype. The genes are TRBV5-6 and TRBJ2-4; a weak D match, TRBD2 (6 bases). CDR3 length: 16 residues. Trimming stripped 4 bases from V and 0 bases from J, with 14 bases between. CDR1 is SGHDT and CDR2 is YYEEEE in the germline V gene. The DNA of the CDR3 is TGTGCCAGCAGCCCCCGGGAGTGGGTAGCCAAAAACATTCAGTACTTC. It specifies CASSPREWVAKNIQYF. Using reference TRBV5-6 and TRBJ2-4 for the parts outside the CDR3, the full variable domain is DAGVTQSPTHLIKTRGQQVTLRCSPKSGHDTVSWYQQALGQGPQFIFQYYEEEERQRGNFPDRFSGHQFPNYSSELNVNALLLGDSALYLCASSPREWVAKNIQYFGAGTRLSVL.

This rearrangement joins TRBV19 to TRBJ2-2; D unclear. The V end was cut by 2 bases, the J end by 6 bases, with 19 bases between. The CDR3 runs to 17 residues. The V gene's germline CDR1 is LNHDA and CDR2 SQIVND (reference sequence). CDR3 region: CASSIRYPHVGAGELFF. CDR3 nucleotide sequence: TGTGCCAGTAGTATACGATACCCGCACGTTGGGGCCGGGGAGCTGTTTTTT.

This clonotype was recorded a few times. The rearrangement links TRBV18 to TRBJ2-2; no definite D call. With 0 bases removed from V and 1 base from J, the gap between germline ends came to 6 bases. Germline V lookup: CDR1 KGHSH, CDR2 LQKENI. This CDR3 is built from 15 residues. CDR3 nucleotide sequence: TGTGCCAGCTCACCACCGCTAGAGAACACCGGGGAGCTGTTTTTT. It is translated as CASSPPLENTGELFF. Based on the CDR3 plus reference TRBV18 and TRBJ2-2, the full variable domain is NAGVMQNPRHLVRRRGQEARLRCSPMKGHSHVYWYRQLPEEGLKFMVYLQKENIIDESGMPKERFSAEFPKEGPSILRIQQVVRGDSAAYFCASSPPLENTGELFFGEGSRLTVL.

This clonotype was recorded once. The chain combines TRBV7-2 with TRBJ2-1; 7 nucleotides agree with TRBD2. The length of the CDR3 is 16 residues. Germline V gene sequence: CDR1 SGHTA, CDR2 FQGNSA. V lost 5 bases and J lost 6; bases outside the gene matches: 13. CDR3 coding DNA: TGTGCCAGCAGCCCAAGGACTAGGAGTCTCGGCAATGAGCAGTTCTTC. It encodes CASSPRTRSLGNEQFF.

There are a few counts of this clonotype. The genes are TRBV7-9 and TRBJ2-1; D unclear. The germline V and J ends were trimmed by 1 base and 6 bases, with 13 bases remaining between them. The CDR3 sequence is 15 residues long. From germline, CDR1 is SEHNR and CDR2 FQNEAQ (reference sequence). This chain's CDR3 is CASSLEVTGRNEQFF. In nucleotides, the CDR3 is TGTGCCAGCAGCTTAGAAGTGACTGGACGCAATGAGCAGTTCTTC.

The chain uses TRBV11-2 and TRBJ2-7; 9 positions match TRBD1. This CDR3 comprises 15 residues. The V gene's germline CDR1 is SGHAT and CDR2 FQNNGV. V shed 6 bases and J 6 bases; nucleotides not matched to a gene: 12. CDR3 bases: TGTGCCAGCAGTTTCGGGACAGGGCGCCTGGGCGAGCAGTACTTC. Translating gives CASSFGTGRLGEQYF.

This clonotype was found many times. The chain uses TRBV5-1 and TRBJ2-1; D is uncertain. The CDR3 contains 13 residues. The germline V and J ends were trimmed by 2 bases and 5 bases, with 8 bases remaining between them. Germline V CDR1 and CDR2: SGHRS, YFSETQ. The CDR3 loop is CASSLSFNNEQFF. CDR3 nucleotide sequence: TGCGCCAGCAGCTTAAGTTTCAACAATGAGCAGTTCTTC. Looking up the rest from reference TRBV5-1 and TRBJ2-1 gives the full variable domain: KAGVTQTPRYLIKTRGQQVTLSCSPISGHRSVSWYQQTPGQGLQFLFEYFSETQRNKGNFPGRFSGRQFSNSRSEMNVSTLELGDSALYLCASSLSFNNEQFFGPGTRLTVL.

This clonotype has ten or more counts. The chain carries TRBV12-3 or TRBV12-4 and TRBJ1-6; D unresolved. The CDR3 has 14 residues. V was shortened by 4 bases and J by 8 bases, with 12 bases between the two germline ends. In DNA, the CDR3 is TGTGCCAGCAGTTCACGCCTTGAAGATTCACCCCTCCACTTT. Its protein is CASSSRLEDSPLHF.

At least ten counts were recorded for this clonotype. This chain joins TRBV7-8 and TRBJ1-1; D ambiguous. Germline V CDR1 and CDR2: SGHVS, FQNEAQ. The CDR3 has 15 amino acids. The V end was cut by 1 base, the J end by 4 bases, with 13 bases between. The chain's CDR3 is CASSLDQSLGTEAFF. As DNA, the CDR3 is TGTGCCAGCAGCTTAGACCAAAGCCTGGGCACTGAAGCTTTCTTT.

This clonotype was picked up many times. The CDR3, as DNA: TGCGCCAGCCAATACTCGGGACTAGCGGGTTCCTACGAGCAGTACTTC. Protein product: CASQYSGLAGSYEQYF. This chain joins TRBV5-1 and TRBJ2-7; 12 bases are a match to TRBD2. V was clipped by 7 bases and J by 1 base; unmatched bases: 9. Germline values: CDR1 SGHRS, CDR2 YFSETQ. This CDR3 contains 16 residues.

This clonotype has at least ten counts. This chain links TRBV27 with TRBJ2-3; unclear D gene. Trimming stripped 6 bases from V and 2 bases from J, with 3 bases between. Looked up from germline, CDR1 is MNHEY and CDR2 is SMNVEV (reference sequence). The CDR3 sequence is 11 residues long. CDR3 amino acids: CASRITDTQYF. DNA for the CDR3: TGTGCCAGCAGAATCACAGATACGCAGTATTTT.

Many counts were recorded for this clonotype. This chain links TRBV15 with TRBJ1-1, with a possible D match to TRBD1 (5 bases). Between the trimmed V and J ends, which lost 1 base and 8 bases, there was a span of 11 bases. The CDR3 is 13 residues long. The germline V gene has CDR1 LNHNV and CDR2 YYDKDF (reference sequence). CDR3 sequence: CATSRVGGEEAFF. CDR3 in DNA: TGTGCCACCAGCAGAGTGGGGGGGGAGGAAGCTTTCTTT.

The chain is built from TRBV11-1 and TRBJ2-1; 8 bases agree with TRBD2. Germline-derived CDR1 and CDR2 are SGHAT and FQDESV (reference sequence). V was pared by 3 bases and J by 3 bases, with 4 bases of the junction left unmatched. The CDR3 is 15 residues long. The CDR3 is CASSLSSGLYNEQFF. Here the CDR3 DNA reads TGTGCCAGCAGCTTGTCTAGCGGGCTCTACAATGAGCAGTTCTTC.

This clonotype was detected ten times or more. The chain joins TRBV20-1 to TRBJ2-1; 10 nucleotides align to TRBD2. With V trimmed by 1 base and J by 8 bases, 5 bases remained unmatched. Germline V gene sequence: CDR1 DFQATT, CDR2 SNEGSKA (reference sequence). This CDR3 spans 14 amino acids. DNA of the CDR3: TGCAGTGCTAGAGTCAGCGGGAGGGTGGATGAGCAGTTCTTC. Encoded protein: CSARVSGRVDEQFF.

This clonotype was seen repeatedly, ten times or more. The chain couples TRBV5-1 to TRBJ2-6; 10 bases match TRBD1. The CDR3 runs 18 residues. Germline assignment: CDR1 SGHRS and CDR2 YFSETQ. The V gene end was trimmed by 3 bases and the J gene end by 1 base; junction bases not matched to a gene: 7. The CDR3 reads CASSSDRGTLSGANVLTF. In nucleotides, the CDR3 is TGCGCCAGCAGCTCGGACAGGGGGACGTTATCTGGGGCCAACGTCCTGACTTTC. The full variable domain, completed using reference TRBV5-1 and TRBJ2-6, is KAGVTQTPRYLIKTRGQQVTLSCSPISGHRSVSWYQQTPGQGLQFLFEYFSETQRNKGNFPGRFSGRQFSNSRSEMNVSTLELGDSALYLCASSSDRGTLSGANVLTFGAGSRLTVL.

The sample holds many counts of this clonotype. This chain connects TRBV7-2 to TRBJ2-5, with D tentatively TRBD2 (6 bases). Trimming shortened V by 5 bases and J by 5 bases, and 21 bases separated the two germline ends. Germline assignment: CDR1 SGHTA and CDR2 FQGNSA. The CDR3 has 16 residues. The CDR3 region has the DNA TGTGCCAGCAGCGCCCCGGGACTGAGGGTTTCGGAGACCCAGTACTTC. Protein product: CASSAPGLRVSETQYF.